The table lists the clone carrying this TCR beta chain with a count of one. Its antigen is not identified. In the naive CD8 group, cells lacked CD45RO and were positively selected for CCR7, so terminally differentiated effector memory CD45RA+ cells were left out. The J segment lost 10 bases and the V segment lost 5 bases, leaving 17 bases of the junction unmatched. The CDR3 is made up of 16 amino acids. Germline-derived CDR1 and CDR2 are MDHEN and SYDVKM. This entry comes from a study of shared clonotypes between healthy human individuals. Findings and caveats of the study: Against clonotypes common to all four donors, non-shared ones had lower generation probabilities. Although depth was large, rarefaction showed that sequencing of the sorted subsets was incomplete. Blood alone was sampled, and tissue repertoires likely differ.

Execution of the assay was at deep level. Some clones are missing from TCRdb's copy, which holds only in-frame ones; the method was immunoSEQ multiplex PCR. The profile shows 550,000 to 750,000 clones, roughly nine tenths of them singletons. The TCR sequence derives from a man under 40 in good health. The specimen sequenced was naive CD8+ T cells sorted from blood. V usage is TRBV28 and J usage is TRBJ1-5; 7 bases map to TRBD1. The CDR3: CASSNQMTGFVKPQHF. CDR3 coding DNA: TGTGCCAGCAGTAACCAGATGACAGGGTTTGTCAAACCCCAGCATTTT.